The present T cell receptor beta chain was sequenced within a study of graft-versus-host responses after intestinal transplantation. The V gene's germline CDR1 is MDHEN and CDR2 SYDVKM. Trimming removed 6 bases from V and 0 bases from J, with 12 bases in between. CDR3 length: 15 residues. Libraries were prepared by immunoSEQ multiplex PCR; TCRdb keeps only in-frame clonotypes and omits some of them. The sample shows about 130,000 clones, about 90% of them seen only once. Comment on this clone: Its antigen is as yet unknown.

Sequenced material: unstimulated CD4+ T cells sorted from spleen or lymph node cells, taken before intestinal transplant. This receptor was identified in a human donor who received an intestinal transplant. This chain links TRBV28 with TRBJ2-1; D call uncertain. The CDR3 region is CASRASSSSYNEQFF. The CDR3 nucleotides are TGTGCCAGCAGGGCCTCCTCGAGCTCCTACAATGAGCAGTTCTTC.